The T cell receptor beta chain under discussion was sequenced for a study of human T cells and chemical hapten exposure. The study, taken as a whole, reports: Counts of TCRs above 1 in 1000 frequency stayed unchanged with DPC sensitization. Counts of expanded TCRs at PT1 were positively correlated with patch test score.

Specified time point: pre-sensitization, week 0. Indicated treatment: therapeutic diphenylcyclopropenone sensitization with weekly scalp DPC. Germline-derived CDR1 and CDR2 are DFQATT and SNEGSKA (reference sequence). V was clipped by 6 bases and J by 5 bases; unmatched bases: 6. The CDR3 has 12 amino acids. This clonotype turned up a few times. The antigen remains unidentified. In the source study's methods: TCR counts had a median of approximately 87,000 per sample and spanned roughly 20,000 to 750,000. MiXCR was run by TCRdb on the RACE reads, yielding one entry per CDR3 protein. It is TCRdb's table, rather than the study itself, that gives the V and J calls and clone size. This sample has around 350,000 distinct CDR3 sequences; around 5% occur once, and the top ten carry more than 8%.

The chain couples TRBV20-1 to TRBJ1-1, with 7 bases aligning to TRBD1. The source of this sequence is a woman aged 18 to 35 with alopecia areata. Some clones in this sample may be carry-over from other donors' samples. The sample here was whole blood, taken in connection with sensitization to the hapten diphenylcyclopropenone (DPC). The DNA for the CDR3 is TGCAGTGCCAACAGGGGTAGGACTGAAGCTTTCTTT. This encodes CSANRGRTEAFF.